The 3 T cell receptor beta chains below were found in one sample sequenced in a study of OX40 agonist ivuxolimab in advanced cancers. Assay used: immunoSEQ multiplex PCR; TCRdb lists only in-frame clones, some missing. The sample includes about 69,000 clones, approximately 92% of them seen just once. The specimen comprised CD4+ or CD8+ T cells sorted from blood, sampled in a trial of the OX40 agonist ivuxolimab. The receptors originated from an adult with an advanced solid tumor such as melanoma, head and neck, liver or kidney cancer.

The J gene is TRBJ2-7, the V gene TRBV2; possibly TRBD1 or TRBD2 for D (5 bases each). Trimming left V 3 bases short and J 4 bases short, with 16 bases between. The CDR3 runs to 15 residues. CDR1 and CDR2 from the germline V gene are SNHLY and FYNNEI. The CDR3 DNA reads TGTGCCAGCAGTGAGATCCGGGACGGCCGGTACGAGCAGTACTTC. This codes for CASSEIRDGRYEQYF.

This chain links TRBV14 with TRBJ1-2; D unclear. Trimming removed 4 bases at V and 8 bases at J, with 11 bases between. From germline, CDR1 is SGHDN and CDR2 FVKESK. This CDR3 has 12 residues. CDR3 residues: CASSPLELGYTF. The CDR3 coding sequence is TGTGCCAGCAGCCCCTTGGAACTGGGCTACACCTTC.

CDR3 residues: CASSTSGEQFF. DNA of the CDR3: TGTGCCAGCAGTACTAGCGGAGAGCAGTTCTTC. The rearrangement uses TRBV27 and TRBJ2-1; 8 nucleotides align to TRBD2. CDR3 length equals 11 residues. Germline V gene sequence: CDR1 MNHEY, CDR2 SMNVEV (reference sequence). The J segment lost 10 bases and the V segment lost 5 bases, leaving 1 base of the junction unmatched.